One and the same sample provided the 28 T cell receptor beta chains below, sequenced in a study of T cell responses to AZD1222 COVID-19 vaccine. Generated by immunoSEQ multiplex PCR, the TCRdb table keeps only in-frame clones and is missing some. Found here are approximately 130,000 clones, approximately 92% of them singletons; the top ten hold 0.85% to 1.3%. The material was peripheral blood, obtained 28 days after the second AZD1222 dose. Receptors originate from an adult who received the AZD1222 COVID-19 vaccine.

CDR3 sequence (DNA): TGTGCCGCCGTTGGACAGGGGTTGAACACTGAAGCTTTCTTT. This translates into CAAVGQGLNTEAFF. The rearrangement joins TRBV19 to TRBJ1-1; 9 positions match TRBD1. The junction had 7 bases not matched to a gene; V was cut back by 11 bases and J by 0 bases. The germline V gene has CDR1 LNHDA and CDR2 SQIVND (reference sequence). The CDR3 has 14 residues.

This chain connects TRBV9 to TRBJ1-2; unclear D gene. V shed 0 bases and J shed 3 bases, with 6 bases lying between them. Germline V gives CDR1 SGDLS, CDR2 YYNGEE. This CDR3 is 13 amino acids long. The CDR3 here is CASSVAGDYGYTF. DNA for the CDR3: TGTGCCAGCAGCGTAGCCGGGGACTATGGCTACACCTTC.

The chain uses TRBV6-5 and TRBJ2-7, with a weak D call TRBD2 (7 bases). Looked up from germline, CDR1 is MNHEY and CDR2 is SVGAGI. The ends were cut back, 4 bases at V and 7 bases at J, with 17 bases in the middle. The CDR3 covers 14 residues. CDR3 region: CASSWEGQVFEQYF. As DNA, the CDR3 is TGTGCCAGCAGTTGGGAGGGACAAGTCTTTGAGCAGTACTTC.

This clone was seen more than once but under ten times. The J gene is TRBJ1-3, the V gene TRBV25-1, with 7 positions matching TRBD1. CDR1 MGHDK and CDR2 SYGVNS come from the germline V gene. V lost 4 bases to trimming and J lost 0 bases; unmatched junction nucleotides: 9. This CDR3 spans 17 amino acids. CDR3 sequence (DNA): TGTGCCAGCAGTGGGTCCGGGACAGCTAACTCTGGAAACACCATATATTTT. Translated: CASSGSGTANSGNTIYF.

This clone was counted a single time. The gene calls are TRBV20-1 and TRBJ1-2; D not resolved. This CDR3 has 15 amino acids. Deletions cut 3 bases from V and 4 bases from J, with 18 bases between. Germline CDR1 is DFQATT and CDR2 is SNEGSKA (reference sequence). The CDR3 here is CSASGRSALPYGYTF. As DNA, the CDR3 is TGCAGTGCTAGTGGTAGGAGCGCTTTGCCCTATGGCTACACCTTC.

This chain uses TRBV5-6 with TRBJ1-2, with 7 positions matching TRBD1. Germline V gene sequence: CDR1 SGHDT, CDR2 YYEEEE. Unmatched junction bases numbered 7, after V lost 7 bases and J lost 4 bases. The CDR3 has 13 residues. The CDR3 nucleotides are TGTGCCAGCGGAAGACAGGGAGGCTATGGCTACACCTTC. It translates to CASGRQGGYGYTF.

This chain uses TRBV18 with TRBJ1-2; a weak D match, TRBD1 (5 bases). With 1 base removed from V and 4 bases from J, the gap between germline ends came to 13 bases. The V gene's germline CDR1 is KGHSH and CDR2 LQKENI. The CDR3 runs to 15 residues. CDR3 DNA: TGTGCCAGCTCACCACAAGGAGGGGAAGGCTATGGCTACACCTTC. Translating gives CASSPQGGEGYGYTF.

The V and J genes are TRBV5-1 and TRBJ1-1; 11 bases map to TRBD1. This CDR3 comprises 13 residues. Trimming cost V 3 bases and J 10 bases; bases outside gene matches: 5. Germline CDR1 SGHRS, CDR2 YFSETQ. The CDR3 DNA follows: TGCGCCAGCAGCTGGGGACAGGGGGTAGGAGCTTTCTTT. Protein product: CASSWGQGVGAFF.

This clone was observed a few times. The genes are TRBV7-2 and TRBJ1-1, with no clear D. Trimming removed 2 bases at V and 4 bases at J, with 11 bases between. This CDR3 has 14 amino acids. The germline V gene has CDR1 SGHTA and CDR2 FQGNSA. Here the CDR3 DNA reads TGTGCCAGCAGCTTAATGGGCCCCGGCACTGAAGCTTTCTTT. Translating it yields CASSLMGPGTEAFF.

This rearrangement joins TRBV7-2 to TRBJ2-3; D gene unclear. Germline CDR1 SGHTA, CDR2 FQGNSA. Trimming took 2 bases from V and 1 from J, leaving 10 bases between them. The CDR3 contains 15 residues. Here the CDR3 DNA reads TGTGCCAGCAGCTTATTCAGGTCTGGCACAGATACGCAGTATTTT. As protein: CASSLFRSGTDTQYF.

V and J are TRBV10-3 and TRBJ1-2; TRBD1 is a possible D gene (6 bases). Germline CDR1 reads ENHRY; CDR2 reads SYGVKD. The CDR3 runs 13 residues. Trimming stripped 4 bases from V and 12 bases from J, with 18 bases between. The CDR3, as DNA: TGTGCCATCAGTGTTAGGGAGGGGGACGTTAACACCTTC. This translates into CAISVREGDVNTF.

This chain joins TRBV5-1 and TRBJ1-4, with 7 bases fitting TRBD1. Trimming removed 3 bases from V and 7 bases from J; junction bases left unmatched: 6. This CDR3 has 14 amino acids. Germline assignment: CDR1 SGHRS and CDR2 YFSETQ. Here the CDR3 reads CASSSTGAGEKLFF. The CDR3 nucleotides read TGCGCCAGCAGCTCCACAGGGGCGGGTGAAAAACTGTTTTTT.

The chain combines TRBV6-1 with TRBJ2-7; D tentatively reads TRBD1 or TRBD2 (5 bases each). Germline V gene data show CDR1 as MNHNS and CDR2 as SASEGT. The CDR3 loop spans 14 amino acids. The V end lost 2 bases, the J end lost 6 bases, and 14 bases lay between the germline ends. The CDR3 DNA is TGTGCCAGCAGTGAATCCTGGAGAGGGACCGAGCAGTACTTC. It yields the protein CASSESWRGTEQYF.

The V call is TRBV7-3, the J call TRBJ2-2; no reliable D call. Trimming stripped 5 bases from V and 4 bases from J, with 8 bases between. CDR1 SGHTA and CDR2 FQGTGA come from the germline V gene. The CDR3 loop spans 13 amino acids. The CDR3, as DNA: TGTGCCAGCAGCCCCCAATCCACCGGGGAGCTGTTTTTT. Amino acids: CASSPQSTGELFF.

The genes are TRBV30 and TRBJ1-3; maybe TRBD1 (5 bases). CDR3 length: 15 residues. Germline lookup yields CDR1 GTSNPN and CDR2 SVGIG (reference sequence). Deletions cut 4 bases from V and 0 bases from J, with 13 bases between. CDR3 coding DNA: TGTGCCTGGACCGCCGGGGGACTCTCTGGAAACACCATATATTTT. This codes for CAWTAGGLSGNTIYF.

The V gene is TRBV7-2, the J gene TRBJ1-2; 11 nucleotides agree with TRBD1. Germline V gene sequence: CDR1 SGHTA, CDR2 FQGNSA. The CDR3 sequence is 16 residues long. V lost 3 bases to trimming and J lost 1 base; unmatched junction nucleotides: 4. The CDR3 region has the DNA TGTGCCAGCAGCTTGTCCGGGACAGGGGGTAACTATGGCTACACCTTC. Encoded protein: CASSLSGTGGNYGYTF.

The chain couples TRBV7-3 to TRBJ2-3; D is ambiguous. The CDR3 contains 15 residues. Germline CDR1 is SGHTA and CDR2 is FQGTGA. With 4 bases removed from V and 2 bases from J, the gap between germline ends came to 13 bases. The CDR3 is CASSSSRQATDTQYF. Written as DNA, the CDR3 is TGTGCCAGCAGCTCCAGCCGACAAGCCACAGATACGCAGTATTTT.

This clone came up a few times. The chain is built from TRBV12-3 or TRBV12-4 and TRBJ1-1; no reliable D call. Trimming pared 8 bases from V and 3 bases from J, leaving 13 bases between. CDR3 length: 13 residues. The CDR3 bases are TGTGCCAGCGCCAAGACGCGGCACACTGAAGCTTTCTTT. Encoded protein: CASAKTRHTEAFF.

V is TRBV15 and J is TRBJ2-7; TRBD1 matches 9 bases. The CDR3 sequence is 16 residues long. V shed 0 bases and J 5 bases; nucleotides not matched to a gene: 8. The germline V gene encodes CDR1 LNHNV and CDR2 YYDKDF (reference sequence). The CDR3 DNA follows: TGTGCCACCAGCAGAGATCGCGACAGGGGGATAGACGAGCAGTACTTC. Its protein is CATSRDRDRGIDEQYF.

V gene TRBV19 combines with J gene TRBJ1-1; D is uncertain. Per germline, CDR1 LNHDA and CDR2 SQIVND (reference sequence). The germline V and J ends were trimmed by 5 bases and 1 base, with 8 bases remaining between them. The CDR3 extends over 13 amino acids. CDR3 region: CASSFGGNTEAFF. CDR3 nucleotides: TGTGCCAGTAGTTTCGGTGGGAACACTGAAGCTTTCTTT.

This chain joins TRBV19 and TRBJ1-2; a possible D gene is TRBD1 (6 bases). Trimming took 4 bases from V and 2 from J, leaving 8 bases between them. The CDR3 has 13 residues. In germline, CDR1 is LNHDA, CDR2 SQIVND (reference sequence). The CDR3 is CASSRQENYGYTF. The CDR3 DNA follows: TGTGCCAGTAGTAGACAGGAAAACTATGGCTACACCTTC.

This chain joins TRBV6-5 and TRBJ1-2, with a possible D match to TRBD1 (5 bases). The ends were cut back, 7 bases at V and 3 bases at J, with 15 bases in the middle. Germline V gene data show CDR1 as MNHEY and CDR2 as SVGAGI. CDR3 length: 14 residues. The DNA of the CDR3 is TGTGCCAGCACCCGGGACGGAGAGGACTATGGCTACACCTTC. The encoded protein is CASTRDGEDYGYTF.

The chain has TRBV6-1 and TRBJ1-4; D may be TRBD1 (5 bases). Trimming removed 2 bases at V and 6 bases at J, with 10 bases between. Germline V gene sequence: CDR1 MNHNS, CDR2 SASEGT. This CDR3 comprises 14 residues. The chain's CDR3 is CASSETGRDEKLFF. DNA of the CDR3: TGTGCCAGCAGTGAAACGGGGCGCGATGAAAAACTGTTTTTT.

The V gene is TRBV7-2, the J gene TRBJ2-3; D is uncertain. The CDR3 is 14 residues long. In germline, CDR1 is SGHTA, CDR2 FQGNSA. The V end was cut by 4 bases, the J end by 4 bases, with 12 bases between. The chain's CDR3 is CASSSPARSDTQYF. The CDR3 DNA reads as TGTGCCAGCAGCTCCCCGGCCCGTTCAGATACGCAGTATTTT. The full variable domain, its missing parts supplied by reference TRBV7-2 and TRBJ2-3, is GAGVSQSPSNKVTEKGKDVELRCDPISGHTALYWYRQSLGQGLEFLIYFQGNSAPDKSGLPSDRFSAERTGGSVSTLTIQRTQQEDSAVYLCASSSPARSDTQYFGPGTRLTVL.

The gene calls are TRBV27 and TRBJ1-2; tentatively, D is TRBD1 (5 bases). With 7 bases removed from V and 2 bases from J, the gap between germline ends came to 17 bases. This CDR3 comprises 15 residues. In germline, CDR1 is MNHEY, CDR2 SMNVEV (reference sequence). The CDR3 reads CASILTDPKNYGYTF. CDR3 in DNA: TGTGCCAGCATCCTGACAGATCCCAAAAACTATGGCTACACCTTC.

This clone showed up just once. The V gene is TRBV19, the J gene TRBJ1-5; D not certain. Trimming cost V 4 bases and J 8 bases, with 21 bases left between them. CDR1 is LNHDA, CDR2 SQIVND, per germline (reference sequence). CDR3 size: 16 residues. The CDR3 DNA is TGTGCCAGTAGTACCAGCCCCCTCCTACGGAGGAAGCCCCAGCATTTT. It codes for CASSTSPLLRRKPQHF.

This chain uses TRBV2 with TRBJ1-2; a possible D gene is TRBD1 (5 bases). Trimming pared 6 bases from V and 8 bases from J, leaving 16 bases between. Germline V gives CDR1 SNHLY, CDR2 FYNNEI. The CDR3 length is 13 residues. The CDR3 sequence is CASRGDAGRGYTF. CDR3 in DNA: TGTGCCAGCAGAGGGGACGCCGGAAGGGGCTACACCTTC.

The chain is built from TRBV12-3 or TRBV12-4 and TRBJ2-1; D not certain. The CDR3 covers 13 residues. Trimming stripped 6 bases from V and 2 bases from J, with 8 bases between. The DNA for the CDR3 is TGTGCCAGCAGCCTACTAACCTACAATGAGCAGTTCTTC. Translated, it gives CASSLLTYNEQFF.